One and the same sample provided the 23 T cell receptor beta chains below, sequenced in a study of human thymus T cells. The assay was immunoSEQ multiplex PCR, and TCRdb's table has in-frame clones only and misses some. The sample gives about 60,000 clones, over 85% of which show up once; 5.5% to 7% is in the top ten. Sequenced input: blood. These receptor sequences come from a boy in the first two years of life with a congenital heart defect but otherwise immunologically healthy.

This clone was seen just once. The chain employs TRBV5-6 and TRBJ1-2, with a possible D match to TRBD1 (5 bases). V lost 4 bases, J lost 8 bases, and 12 bases lay in between. Per the germline V gene, CDR1 is SGHDT and CDR2 is YYEEEE. The CDR3 length is 12 residues. The CDR3 coding sequence is TGTGCCAGCAGCGTCTCGGGGGGAGGCTACACCTTC. This gives the protein CASSVSGGGYTF.

The gene calls are TRBV6-1 and TRBJ1-5; D gene uncertain. This CDR3 contains 15 residues. Germline CDR1 is MNHNS and CDR2 is SASEGT. V was clipped by 3 bases and J by 4 bases, with 13 bases between them. CDR3 DNA sequence: TGTGCCAGCAGTGAGGGCCTTTCCTATAATCAGCCCCAGCATTTT. As protein: CASSEGLSYNQPQHF.

The chain is built from TRBV9 and TRBJ2-3, with no clear D. Germline V lookup: CDR1 SGDLS, CDR2 YYNGEE. The CDR3 covers 13 residues. V lost 6 bases, J lost 3 bases, and 11 bases lay in between. The CDR3 sequence: CASTAGGTDTQYF. The CDR3 region has the DNA TGTGCCAGCACCGCAGGTGGGACAGATACGCAGTATTTT.

The V gene is TRBV7-3, the J gene TRBJ2-3; D may be TRBD1 or TRBD2 (5 bases each). Germline lookup yields CDR1 SGHTA and CDR2 FQGTGA. This CDR3 has 14 amino acids. Trimming pared 1 base from V and 2 bases from J, leaving 7 bases between. The CDR3: CASSLRGNTDTQYF. The CDR3 nucleotides are TGTGCCAGCAGCTTAAGGGGGAACACAGATACGCAGTATTTT.

V usage is TRBV27 and J usage is TRBJ2-3, with D possibly matching TRBD2 (5 bases). The CDR3 spans 14 residues. Germline V CDR1 and CDR2: MNHEY, SMNVEV (reference sequence). V shed 4 bases and J shed 4 bases, with 12 bases lying between them. In DNA form, the CDR3 reads TGTGCCAGCAGTTCCTCGAGGGTAGCAGATACGCAGTATTTT. Protein product: CASSSSRVADTQYF.

The rearrangement uses TRBV29-1 and TRBJ2-7; 7 nucleotides line up with TRBD1. V was clipped by 5 bases and J by 6 bases; unmatched bases: 10. There are 13 residues in the CDR3. Germline-derived CDR1 and CDR2 are SQVTM and ANQGSEA. The CDR3 region has the DNA TGCAGCGTTCGTAGGGGGCAGGGCGGCGAGCAGTACTTC. Protein product: CSVRRGQGGEQYF.

The chain is built from TRBV4-2 and TRBJ2-1; 7 positions match TRBD2. Germline loops: CDR1 LGHNA, CDR2 YNFKEQ. With 8 bases clipped from V and 4 bases from J, the junction kept 5 bases outside the gene matches. The CDR3 contains 13 residues. In nucleotides, the CDR3 is TGTGCCAGCTCCCCGGGACTATACAATGAGCAGTTCTTC. Translation: CASSPGLYNEQFF.

The chain employs TRBV20-1 and TRBJ2-1; no firm D call. Germline V gene lookup returns CDR1 DFQATT and CDR2 SNEGSKA (reference sequence). This CDR3 is 11 amino acids long. Between the trimmed V and J ends, which lost 3 bases and 9 bases, there was a span of 9 bases. CDR3 region: CSASRAGEQFF. CDR3 in DNA: TGCAGTGCTAGTAGGGCCGGTGAGCAGTTCTTC.

This chain joins TRBV4-3 and TRBJ2-2; D may correspond to TRBD1 or TRBD2 (5 bases each). Germline assignment: CDR1 LGHNA and CDR2 YSLEER. CDR3 length: 14 amino acids. Trimming cost V 4 bases and J 2 bases, with 8 bases left between them. The CDR3 bases are TGCGCCAGCAGCCCCCGGGACAACACCGGGGAGCTGTTTTTT. Translating gives CASSPRDNTGELFF.

The chain employs TRBV4-1 and TRBJ2-1, with D tentatively TRBD1 (5 bases). Germline-derived CDR1 and CDR2 are MGHRA and YSYEKL. This CDR3 spans 16 amino acids. V dropped 4 bases and J dropped 0 bases, with 13 bases sitting between them. The CDR3 nucleotides are TGCGCCAGCAGCCCAATGAGGACAAGCTCCTACAATGAGCAGTTCTTC. Residues: CASSPMRTSSYNEQFF.

The gene calls are TRBV5-1 and TRBJ2-6, with 7 nucleotides matching TRBD1. The CDR3 has 16 amino acids. Losses at the gene ends were 3 bases for V and 4 bases for J; bases not matched to a gene: 7. Germline V gene lookup returns CDR1 SGHRS and CDR2 YFSETQ. CDR3 bases: TGCGCCAGCAGCTCACTACAGGGGAGCGGGGCCAACGTCCTGACTTTC. As protein: CASSSLQGSGANVLTF.

The chain has TRBV28 and TRBJ2-7; tentative D call: TRBD2 (5 bases). Trimming removed 3 bases from V and 3 bases from J, with 24 bases in between. Germline values: CDR1 MDHEN, CDR2 SYDVKM. CDR3 length equals 18 residues. This CDR3 reads CASSFRIREGLKNYEQYF. CDR3 bases: TGTGCCAGCAGTTTCCGGATCCGAGAGGGTTTAAAGAACTACGAGCAGTACTTC.

This rearrangement joins TRBV7-2 to TRBJ1-4; TRBD1 might be the D (6 bases). From germline, CDR1 is SGHTA and CDR2 FQGNSA. CDR3 length: 14 residues. V was cut by 5 bases and J by 8 bases, with 15 bases left in between. The CDR3 region has the DNA TGTGCCAGCAGCCCCGTTAGCAGGGGAGAAAAACTGTTTTTT. Its protein is CASSPVSRGEKLFF.

This clone was picked up a small number of times. This chain links TRBV7-8 with TRBJ2-2; 9 positions agree with TRBD1. The ends lost 8 bases at V and 3 bases at J; junction bases unmatched: 4. The CDR3 loop spans 14 amino acids. CDR1 and CDR2 (germline): SGHVS, FQNEAQ. CDR3 bases: TGTGCCAGCGTACAGGGGGCCTACACCGGGGAGCTGTTTTTT. Translation: CASVQGAYTGELFF.

The chain couples TRBV5-6 to TRBJ2-4, with D possibly TRBD2 on 6 matching bases. CDR3 length: 12 residues. Trimming cost V 7 bases and J 5 bases, with 10 bases left between them. Germline assignment: CDR1 SGHDT and CDR2 YYEEEE. The CDR3 region is CASRDSENIQYF. Here the CDR3 DNA reads TGTGCCAGCCGGGACTCAGAAAACATTCAGTACTTC.

This sequence joins TRBV7-2 and TRBJ2-3; D uncertain. The CDR3 contains 14 residues. The V gene's germline CDR1 is SGHTA and CDR2 FQGNSA. The V and J ends lost 1 base and 0 bases respectively, with 5 bases between them. CDR3 loop: CASSLDRSTDTQYF. CDR3 nucleotide sequence: TGTGCCAGCAGCTTAGATCGGAGCACAGATACGCAGTATTTT.

This chain joins TRBV2 and TRBJ2-7; 8 bases are shared with TRBD1. This CDR3 is 20 amino acids long. CDR1 SNHLY and CDR2 FYNNEI come from the germline V gene. V lost 1 base, J lost 3 bases, and 20 bases stayed unmatched. CDR3 protein: CASSEDRTGTVQVVRYEQYF. DNA for the CDR3: TGTGCCAGCAGTGAAGATCGGACAGGGACAGTACAGGTGGTTCGCTACGAGCAGTACTTC.

The chain recombines TRBV5-4 with TRBJ2-5; 13 bases map to TRBD2. This CDR3 comprises 16 residues. J was trimmed by 4 bases and V by 2 bases; bases with no gene match: 5. Germline lookup yields CDR1 SGHNT and CDR2 YYREEE (reference sequence). This chain's CDR3 is CASSLLLAGGGETQYF. The CDR3 DNA is TGTGCCAGCAGCTTATTACTAGCGGGAGGGGGAGAGACCCAGTACTTC.

The gene calls are TRBV27 and TRBJ2-2; D might be TRBD1 (6 bases). The V end lost 4 bases, the J end lost 2 bases, and 11 bases lay between the germline ends. The CDR3 totals 15 residues. The germline CDR1 and CDR2 sequences are MNHEY and SMNVEV (reference sequence). CDR3 in amino acids: CASSWETGNTGELFF. The DNA for the CDR3 is TGTGCCAGCAGTTGGGAGACAGGAAACACCGGGGAGCTGTTTTTT.

The V and J genes are TRBV28 and TRBJ2-7, with D tentatively TRBD1 (5 bases). CDR3 size: 13 residues. From germline, CDR1 is MDHEN and CDR2 SYDVKM. V was pared by 6 bases and J by 9 bases, with 18 bases between. CDR3 protein: CASSNSDTGGQYF. As DNA, the CDR3 is TGTGCCAGCAGCAACTCGGACACTGGCGGGCAGTACTTC.

V is TRBV19 and J is TRBJ1-3; D unclear. Germline V gene sequence: CDR1 LNHDA, CDR2 SQIVND (reference sequence). The CDR3 covers 14 residues. V lost 5 bases and J 4 bases, leaving 12 bases between the germline ends. This CDR3 is CASSLEMAGNTIYF. The CDR3 region has the DNA TGTGCCAGTAGTCTGGAGATGGCCGGAAACACCATATATTTT.

The chain uses TRBV6-5 and TRBJ2-2; the D is unclear. V was shortened by 5 bases and J by 5 bases, with 3 bases between the two germline ends. This CDR3 is 11 amino acids long. Germline CDR1 reads MNHEY; CDR2 reads SVGAGI. Here the CDR3 DNA reads TGTGCCAGCAGTGGTACCGGGGAGCTGTTTTTT. Translation gives CASSGTGELFF.

The gene calls are TRBV21-1 and TRBJ2-5; the table's TRBD2 call for D was not verified on the DNA. TRBV21-1 is assigned pseudogene status. This CDR3 has 19 residues. CDR3 DNA: TGTGCCAGCAGCATCAAAACCTCAACTAGCGGGAGAAAAAAAGAGACCCAGTACTTC. Protein sequence: CASSIKTSTSGRKKETQYF.